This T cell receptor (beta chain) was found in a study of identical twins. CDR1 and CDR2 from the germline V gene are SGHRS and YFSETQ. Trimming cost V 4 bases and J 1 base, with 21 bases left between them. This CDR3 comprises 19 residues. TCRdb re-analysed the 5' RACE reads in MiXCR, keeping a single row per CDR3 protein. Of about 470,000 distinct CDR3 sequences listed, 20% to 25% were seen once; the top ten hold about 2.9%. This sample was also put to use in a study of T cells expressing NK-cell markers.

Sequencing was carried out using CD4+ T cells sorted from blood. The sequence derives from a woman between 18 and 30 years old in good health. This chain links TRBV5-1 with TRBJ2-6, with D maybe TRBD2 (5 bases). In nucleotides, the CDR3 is TGCGCCAGCAGCCTGAGGGTTCTGGCGGTTCGTTCTGGGGCCAACGTCCTGACTTTC. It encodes CASSLRVLAVRSGANVLTF.